This passage covers 15 T cell receptor beta chains from one sample sequenced in a study of T cell repertoires in ileal Crohn's disease. Data came from immunoSEQ multiplex PCR; TCRdb stores just in-frame clones and leaves some out. The sample has 15,000 to 20,000 clones, 85% to 95% seen once. The sample was ileal tissue. The source is an adult with Crohn's disease.

This clone was observed a single time. The CDR3 spells CASSLEGGHRSTEAFF. DNA of the CDR3: TGCGCCAGCAGCTTGGAGGGGGGGCATAGGAGCACTGAAGCTTTCTTT. V usage is TRBV5-1 and J usage is TRBJ1-1, with D maybe TRBD1 (6 bases). The CDR3 consists of 16 residues. Trimming took off 0 bases at V and 4 bases at J, with 16 bases between the two ends. CDR1 SGHRS and CDR2 YFSETQ come from the germline V gene.

The rearrangement joins TRBV9 to TRBJ2-4; D ambiguous. V gave up 0 bases and J gave up 2 bases, with 9 bases separating them. Germline V gives CDR1 SGDLS, CDR2 YYNGEE. This CDR3 is built from 15 residues. The DNA for the CDR3 is TGTGCCAGCAGCGTAGGACAAGAACCCAAAAACATTCAGTACTTC. Residues: CASSVGQEPKNIQYF.

V and J are TRBV4-1 and TRBJ2-7; 7 nucleotides align to TRBD1. CDR3 length equals 17 residues. V was clipped by 5 bases and J by 0 bases; unmatched bases: 13. Germline CDR1 reads MGHRA; CDR2 reads YSYEKL. CDR3 sequence reads: CASSSRVQGPISYEQYF. The CDR3 region has the DNA TGCGCCAGCAGCTCGCGTGTACAGGGGCCTATCTCCTACGAGCAGTACTTC.

V gene TRBV19 combines with J gene TRBJ2-2, with D possibly being TRBD1 (6 bases). Trimming took 7 bases from V and 1 from J, leaving 13 bases between them. CDR1 and CDR2 (germline): LNHDA, SQIVND (reference sequence). This CDR3 has 15 amino acids. The CDR3 here is CASKRSGENTGELFF. CDR3 DNA sequence: TGTGCCAGTAAAAGGTCAGGGGAGAACACCGGGGAGCTGTTTTTT.

The chain carries TRBV2 and TRBJ2-3; 8 nucleotides agree with TRBD2. Looked up from germline, CDR1 is SNHLY and CDR2 is FYNNEI. The CDR3 consists of 15 residues. The ends lost 5 bases at V and 4 bases at J; junction bases unmatched: 8. CDR3 in DNA: TGTGCCAGCAGTCGGGAGGGCCAGGGCGCAGATACGCAGTATTTT. It codes for CASSREGQGADTQYF. The variable domain in full, completed from reference TRBV2 and TRBJ2-3, reads EPEVTQTPSHQVTQMGQEVILRCVPISNHLYFYWYRQILGQKVEFLVSFYNNEISEKSEIFDDQFSVERPDGSNFTLKIRSTKLEDSAMYFCASSREGQGADTQYFGPGTRLTVL.

The chain has TRBV5-4 and TRBJ2-3; 14 positions agree with TRBD2. CDR1 SGHNT and CDR2 YYREEE come from the germline V gene (reference sequence). The CDR3 has 16 residues. V shed 0 bases, J shed 3 bases, and the junction held 0 bases outside the gene matches. CDR3 protein: CASSLGTSGGTDTQYF. The CDR3 DNA reads TGTGCCAGCAGCTTGGGGACTAGCGGGGGGACAGATACGCAGTATTTT.

The chain recombines TRBV9 with TRBJ2-1, with TRBD2 matching over 14 bases. V was pared by 3 bases and J by 6 bases, with 5 bases of the junction left unmatched. CDR1 is SGDLS and CDR2 is YYNGEE in the germline V gene. This CDR3 comprises 16 residues. DNA for the CDR3: TGTGCCAGCAGCGGGGGACTAGCGGGGGAAGGCAATGAGCAGTTCTTC. As protein: CASSGGLAGEGNEQFF.

The V gene is TRBV7-3, the J gene TRBJ1-1; a weak D match, TRBD1 (5 bases). Deletions cut 5 bases from V and 0 bases from J, with 10 bases between. The CDR3 covers 14 residues. Per germline, CDR1 SGHTA and CDR2 FQGTGA. The CDR3 sequence: CASSPGGMNTEAFF. The CDR3 region has the DNA TGTGCCAGCAGCCCCGGGGGAATGAACACTGAAGCTTTCTTT.

J is TRBJ2-7 and V is TRBV5-1, with TRBD1 as a possible D gene (6 bases). Germline V CDR1 and CDR2: SGHRS, YFSETQ. V shed 4 bases and J shed 3 bases, with 14 bases lying between them. This CDR3 is 14 amino acids long. CDR3 protein: CASSPRADSYEQYF. The CDR3 nucleotides read TGCGCCAGCAGCCCACGGGCGGACAGCTACGAGCAGTACTTC.

The CDR3 region is CASGGDRGPDEQFF. CDR3 sequence (DNA): TGTGCCAGCGGTGGGGACAGGGGGCCGGATGAGCAGTTCTTC. The chain has TRBV5-4 and TRBJ2-1, with 12 nucleotides matching TRBD1. In germline, CDR1 is SGHNT, CDR2 YYREEE (reference sequence). This CDR3 region has 14 residues. V trimming: 7 bases; J trimming: 8 bases; junction bases outside the gene matches: 7.

The chain is built from TRBV14 and TRBJ1-3, with D maybe TRBD1 (6 bases). Trimming removed 4 bases from V and 4 bases from J, with 11 bases in between. The CDR3 sequence is 14 residues long. Per germline, CDR1 SGHDN and CDR2 FVKESK. The CDR3 DNA is TGTGCCAGCAGCCGCTGGGGGCAAGGAAACACCATATATTTT. It yields the protein CASSRWGQGNTIYF.

This chain uses TRBV7-2 with TRBJ2-5; D gene ambiguous. The V and J ends lost 5 bases and 5 bases respectively, with 9 bases between them. This CDR3 contains 12 residues. Germline assignment: CDR1 SGHTA and CDR2 FQGNSA. DNA for the CDR3: TGTGCCAGCAGCCTAAGCCGGGAGACCCAGTACTTC. Its translation: CASSLSRETQYF.

This clone was picked up one time. The J gene is TRBJ2-1, the V gene TRBV7-2; D is possibly TRBD2 (7 bases). The CDR3 runs 14 residues. V dropped 5 bases and J dropped 5 bases, with 13 bases sitting between them. Germline V CDR1 and CDR2: SGHTA, FQGNSA. DNA for the CDR3: TGTGCCAGCAGCCCGGGGGGCCGAAACAATGAGCAGTTCTTC. It specifies CASSPGGRNNEQFF.

The DNA for the CDR3 is TGCGCCAGCAGCTCTGCCGGGACAGGGACTTCACCCCTCCACTTT. Encoded protein: CASSSAGTGTSPLHF. The chain combines TRBV5-1 with TRBJ1-6; 9 bases map to TRBD1. Unmatched junction bases numbered 7, after V lost 3 bases and J lost 9 bases. The CDR3 totals 15 residues. CDR1 and CDR2 (germline): SGHRS, YFSETQ. Variable domain in full (rest from reference TRBV5-1 and TRBJ1-6): KAGVTQTPRYLIKTRGQQVTLSCSPISGHRSVSWYQQTPGQGLQFLFEYFSETQRNKGNFPGRFSGRQFSNSRSEMNVSTLELGDSALYLCASSSAGTGTSPLHFGNGTRLTVT.

The chain joins TRBV6-1 to TRBJ2-3, with 9 bases identical to TRBD2. The CDR3 runs 17 residues. Trimming took 1 base from V and 3 from J; bases not matched to a gene: 8. Germline values: CDR1 MNHNS, CDR2 SASEGT. This chain's CDR3 is CASSEGAASGATDTQYF. The DNA of the CDR3 is TGTGCCAGCAGTGAAGGGGCGGCTAGCGGGGCTACAGATACGCAGTATTTT.